This T cell receptor (beta chain) was sequenced during a study of OX40 agonist ivuxolimab in advanced cancers. As for the study in general: Prior checkpoint blockade (anti-PD-1, anti-PD-L1 or anti-CTLA-4) was permitted; approximately 44% had it. General study points: With doses of 0.1 to 3.0 mg/kg, CD4+ and CD8+ blood T cells had undergone clonal expansion by week 6. Compared with CD4+, CD8+ T cells on average had more expanded clones. Partial responders at 0.1-3.0 mg/kg showed near-lowest clonal expansion.

Here immunoSEQ multiplex PCR was the method, and the copy in TCRdb shows in-frame clones only, minus some. The table has approximately 55,000 clones, 86% seen once. Points on this clone: What it recognizes is unknown.

Trimming pared 0 bases from V and 7 bases from J, leaving 10 bases between. Germline V gives CDR1 SGDLS, CDR2 YYNGEE. The length of the CDR3 is 14 residues. The sequencing used CD4+ or CD8+ T cells sorted from blood, collected in a trial of the OX40 agonist ivuxolimab. This clonotype originated in an adult with an advanced solid tumor such as melanoma, head and neck, liver or kidney cancer. This sequence joins TRBV9 and TRBJ2-2, with unresolved D. The CDR3 DNA follows: TGTGCCAGCAGCGTAGAAGGGTGGGGCGGGGAGCTGTTTTTT. Amino acids: CASSVEGWGGELFF.